This passage covers 21 T cell receptor beta chains from one sample sequenced in a study of T cell repertoires in cytomegalovirus infection. In TCRdb, the reads were re-called with MiXCR into one record per CDR3 protein. The data contain 360,000 or so distinct CDR3 sequences, approximately 30% of them seen just once; the ten biggest clones take up roughly 13%. These receptors' antigens are unknown. The sample in question was cultured PBMCs, obtained from culture after CMV antigen stimulation. The receptors here all came from a human donor in good health (CMV status not recorded). Some clones in this sample may be carry-over from other donors' samples.

A few counts support this clonotype. The DNA for the CDR3 is TGTGCCATCACGGGACAGGGATTCGATGAGCAGTTCTTC. It codes for CAITGQGFDEQFF. The genes are TRBV10-3 and TRBJ2-1, with 9 nucleotides matching TRBD1. V shed 7 bases, J shed 8 bases, and the junction held 6 bases outside the gene matches. The length of the CDR3 is 13 residues. Germline CDR1 reads ENHRY; CDR2 reads SYGVKD.

The rearrangement links TRBV27 to TRBJ2-3; D gene unclear. The V and J ends lost 5 bases and 2 bases respectively, with 14 bases between them. This CDR3 is built from 15 residues. The germline gives CDR1 MNHEY, CDR2 SMNVEV (reference sequence). CDR3 sequence: CASSLRVTLTDTQYF. The CDR3 DNA is TGTGCCAGCAGTCTAAGGGTTACCCTCACAGATACGCAGTATTTT.

The chain is built from TRBV7-9 and TRBJ1-1; D is unresolved. Germline lookup yields CDR1 SEHNR and CDR2 FQNEAQ (reference sequence). The CDR3 loop spans 12 amino acids. V dropped 8 bases and J dropped 0 bases, with 7 bases sitting between them. CDR3 amino acids: CASGLMNTEAFF. For the CDR3, the DNA is TGTGCCAGCGGACTGATGAACACTGAAGCTTTCTTT.

The chain uses TRBV11-1 and TRBJ2-7; D gene unclear. The CDR3 loop spans 11 amino acids. Germline V gene lookup returns CDR1 SGHAT and CDR2 FQDESV (reference sequence). V was pared by 3 bases and J by 4 bases, with 4 bases between. The DNA of the CDR3 is TGTGCCAGCAGCTTCTTGTACGAGCAGTACTTC. Translation gives CASSFLYEQYF.

The chain has TRBV11-2 and TRBJ2-3; D remains unclear. CDR3 length: 14 amino acids. V shed 5 bases and J shed 2 bases, with 11 bases lying between them. CDR1 and CDR2 from the germline V gene are SGHAT and FQNNGV. The CDR3 loop reads CASSTGPSTDTQYF. For the CDR3, the DNA is TGTGCCAGCAGCACTGGGCCTTCCACAGATACGCAGTATTTT.

The chain is built from TRBV19 and TRBJ2-5, with D perhaps TRBD2 (5 bases). Germline V gives CDR1 LNHDA, CDR2 SQIVND (reference sequence). V lost 5 bases, J lost 5 bases, and 12 bases lay in between. The CDR3 sequence is 13 residues long. This CDR3 reads CASSGGGSETQYF. CDR3 sequence (DNA): TGTGCCAGTAGTGGAGGAGGCTCCGAGACCCAGTACTTC.

The V and J genes are TRBV7-8 and TRBJ2-2; TRBD2 might be the D (5 bases). V was pared by 2 bases and J by 7 bases, with 14 bases between. Germline-derived CDR1 and CDR2 are SGHVS and FQNEAQ. The CDR3 has 15 amino acids. The CDR3 DNA is TGTGCCAGCAGCTTAAGCTGGGCGGGTCACGGGGAGCTGTTTTTT. Translation gives CASSLSWAGHGELFF.

Points on this clonotype: This may come from a read error, since a much larger clone is one base off. This chain joins TRBV7-8 and TRBJ2-5, with D possibly matching TRBD2 (7 bases). Germline CDR1 SGHVS, CDR2 FQNEAQ. V shed 1 base and J shed 9 bases, with 9 bases lying between them. The CDR3 runs to 12 residues. The CDR3 reads CASSLGGGPQYF. For the CDR3, the DNA is TGTGCCAGCAGCTTAGGGGGGGGGCCCCAGTACTTC. Combining the CDR3 with reference TRBV7-8 and TRBJ2-5 gives the whole variable domain GAGVSQSPRYKVAKRGQDVALRCDPISGHVSLFWYQQALGQGPEFLTYFQNEAQLDKSGLPSDRFFAERPEGSVSTLKIQRTQQEDSAVYLCASSLGGGPQYFGPGTRLLVL.

This chain joins TRBV10-3 and TRBJ2-5; 12 nucleotides line up with TRBD2. This CDR3 is 16 amino acids long. J was trimmed by 2 bases and V by 8 bases; bases with no gene match: 9. The germline gives CDR1 ENHRY, CDR2 SYGVKD. The DNA of the CDR3 is TGTGCCATCGCTCCTTGGGGGACTAGCGGGCAAGAGACCCAGTACTTC. Its translation is CAIAPWGTSGQETQYF.

The table lists this clonotype with many counts. The chain uses TRBV6-5 and TRBJ2-7; D remains ambiguous. The CDR3 sequence is 13 residues long. Germline V gene sequence: CDR1 MNHEY, CDR2 SVGAGI. Trimming removed 0 bases at V and 1 base at J, with 4 bases between. For the CDR3, the DNA is TGTGCCAGCAGTTACTCACCTTCCTACGAGCAGTACGTC. Translation gives CASSYSPSYEQYV.

In this sample, this clonotype turned up once. A much larger clonotype is one base distant, so this may be a read error. The chain couples TRBV9 to TRBJ1-1; TRBD1 matches 8 bases. The CDR3 is 14 amino acids. The germline CDR1 and CDR2 sequences are SGDLS and YYNGEE. V was pared by 6 bases and J by 5 bases, with 9 bases of the junction left unmatched. CDR3: CASTRGGTGTEAFF. CDR3 in DNA: TGTGCCAGCACCAGAGGAGGGACAGGTACTGAAGCTTTCTTT.

This clonotype has only a few counts. The J gene is TRBJ1-1, the V gene TRBV12-3 or TRBV12-4, with 8 positions matching TRBD1. J was trimmed by 8 bases and V by 5 bases; bases with no gene match: 7. CDR3 size: 13 residues. This CDR3 is CASSQGAKLEAFF. CDR3 nucleotide sequence: TGTGCCAGCAGTCAGGGGGCGAAGTTGGAAGCTTTCTTT.

This clonotype appeared many times. The chain employs TRBV28 and TRBJ2-7; 10 bases line up with TRBD1. Germline values: CDR1 MDHEN, CDR2 SYDVKM. The CDR3 is 16 amino acids. The junction had 9 bases not matched to a gene; V was cut back by 3 bases and J by 4 bases. The CDR3 loop is CASSFRQGAFRYEQYF. The CDR3 DNA follows: TGTGCCAGCAGTTTTAGACAGGGGGCATTTAGGTACGAGCAGTACTTC.

The genes are TRBV7-9 and TRBJ1-5; D is ambiguous. The V gene's germline CDR1 is SEHNR and CDR2 FQNEAQ (reference sequence). V was shortened by 11 bases and J by 1 base, with 12 bases between the two germline ends. CDR3 length: 13 amino acids. CDR3 coding DNA: TGTGCCTCGGCCGGGTTCAGCAATCAGCCCCAGCATTTT. Translation: CASAGFSNQPQHF.

The genes are TRBV20-1 and TRBJ2-1, with D possibly matching TRBD1 (5 bases). The CDR3 contains 16 residues. In germline, CDR1 is DFQATT, CDR2 SNEGSKA (reference sequence). The V gene lost 3 bases and the J gene lost 5 bases, with 20 bases spanning the gap. CDR3 in amino acids: CSASRPTRQRDNEQFF. CDR3 nucleotide sequence: TGCAGTGCTAGTAGACCTACAAGACAGAGAGACAATGAGCAGTTCTTC.

This sequence joins TRBV7-6 and TRBJ1-5; 9 nucleotides match TRBD1. This CDR3 is built from 14 residues. V trimming: 5 bases; J trimming: 5 bases; junction bases outside the gene matches: 4. The V gene's germline CDR1 is SGHVS and CDR2 FNYEAQ. For the CDR3, the DNA is TGTGCCAGCAGCGGCCGGGACAGGGATCAGCCCCAGCATTTT. The encoded protein is CASSGRDRDQPQHF.

This clonotype showed up many times. This chain links TRBV7-2 with TRBJ1-2, with D hard to call. Germline-derived CDR1 and CDR2 are SGHTA and FQGNSA. V lost 1 base and J 7 bases, leaving 16 bases between the germline ends. This CDR3 is built from 15 residues. The CDR3 region has the DNA TGTGCCAGCAGCTTAGGGAATGGAGGTGCGGGTGGCTACACCTTC. It specifies CASSLGNGGAGGYTF.

The genes are TRBV28 and TRBJ2-5; no firm D call. This CDR3 region has 13 residues. With 5 bases removed from V and 1 base from J, the gap between germline ends came to 8 bases. Germline V lookup: CDR1 MDHEN, CDR2 SYDVKM. For the CDR3, the DNA is TGTGCCAGCAGTCCTTACCTCCAAGAGACCCAGTACTTC. Protein sequence: CASSPYLQETQYF.

The chain links TRBV7-9 to TRBJ2-1, with a possible D match to TRBD1 (5 bases). The V gene's germline CDR1 is SEHNR and CDR2 FQNEAQ (reference sequence). This CDR3 region has 13 residues. Trimming took 8 bases from V and 4 from J, leaving 12 bases between them. Here the CDR3 DNA reads TGTGCCAGCGAAGGGGCTGAGTACAATGAGCAGTTCTTC. Residues: CASEGAEYNEQFF.

The sample holds a few counts of this clonotype. CDR3 in amino acids: CASSQGSRTSEIADTQYF. CDR3 DNA sequence: TGTGCCAGCAGCCAAGGCAGTCGGACTAGCGAAATTGCAGATACGCAGTATTTT. This chain connects TRBV14 to TRBJ2-3; 9 bases agree with TRBD2. The CDR3 sequence is 18 residues long. From germline, CDR1 is SGHDN and CDR2 FVKESK. Germline trimming cut 1 base from V and 4 bases from J; bases unmatched to any gene: 12.

The V call is TRBV6-5, the J call TRBJ1-5; 10 bases fit TRBD1. V lost 5 bases to trimming and J lost 2 bases; unmatched junction nucleotides: 6. The V gene's germline CDR1 is MNHEY and CDR2 SVGAGI. The CDR3 length is 16 residues. CDR3 in DNA: TGTGCCAGCAGTCGACGGACAGGGGGTGGCAATCAGCCCCAGCATTTT. It is translated as CASSRRTGGGNQPQHF.